These 30 T cell receptor beta chains originate from one sample sequenced in a study of shared clonotypes between healthy human individuals. The assay was immunoSEQ multiplex PCR, and TCRdb's table has in-frame clones only and misses some. The data show some 1,100,000 clones, 75% to 85% seen once. What was sequenced was memory CD4+ T cells from PBMCs. Noted subset: CD45RA-negative fraction. Receptors originate from a man aged 18 to 30 in good health. Some clones in this sample may be carry-over from other donors' samples.

The chain has TRBV5-1 and TRBJ1-2; 7 positions agree with TRBD1. CDR1 is SGHRS and CDR2 is YFSETQ in the germline V gene. This CDR3 is 14 amino acids long. V was pared by 3 bases and J by 0 bases, with 2 bases of the junction left unmatched. The CDR3 reads CASSWGQPNYGYTF. The CDR3 DNA sequence: TGCGCCAGCAGCTGGGGACAGCCTAACTATGGCTACACCTTC. The full variable domain, in which reference TRBV5-1 and TRBJ1-2 provide the parts outside the CDR3, is KAGVTQTPRYLIKTRGQQVTLSCSPISGHRSVSWYQQTPGQGLQFLFEYFSETQRNKGNFPGRFSGRQFSNSRSEMNVSTLELGDSALYLCASSWGQPNYGYTFGSGTRLTVV.

This clone was detected only a few times. A read error may account for a junction end that differs from germline. This chain uses TRBV14 with TRBJ1-1; D is undetermined. This CDR3 has 17 residues. Germline-derived CDR1 and CDR2 are SGHDN and FVKESK. As DNA, the CDR3 is TGTGCCAGCGGCCAAGAGGTGTGGATGGGCATGAACACTGAAGCTTTCTTT. Translation gives CASGQEVWMGMNTEAFF.

Concerning this clone itself: The sample has other DNA sequences that encode this CDR3 too. The chain is built from TRBV28 and TRBJ2-3; unclear D gene. Germline V lookup: CDR1 MDHEN, CDR2 SYDVKM. The length of the CDR3 is 13 residues. The V end was cut by 7 bases, the J end by 1 base, with 9 bases between. CDR3: CASTPPGTDTQYF. DNA for the CDR3: TGTGCCAGCACCCCTCCCGGCACAGATACGCAGTATTTT.

The CDR3 is CASIGLTYEQYF. As DNA, the CDR3 is TGTGCCAGCATCGGACTGACCTACGAGCAGTACTTC. V and J are TRBV27 and TRBJ2-7; TRBD2 is a possible D gene (5 bases). The CDR3 spans 12 residues. V was trimmed by 7 bases and J by 2 bases, leaving 9 bases between them. Germline V gene sequence: CDR1 MNHEY, CDR2 SMNVEV (reference sequence).

V is TRBV18 and J is TRBJ2-2, with no clear D. The CDR3 length is 15 residues. CDR1 is KGHSH, CDR2 LQKENI, per germline. V gave up 2 bases and J gave up 1 base, with 8 bases separating them. The CDR3 loop is CASSPASVNTGELFF. The CDR3 DNA is TGTGCCAGCTCACCAGCGTCAGTGAACACCGGGGAGCTGTTTTTT.

This clone was seen a handful of times. Germline and junction disagree at one end, which may indicate a read error. V gene TRBV7-9 combines with J gene TRBJ1-1; possibly TRBD1 for D (6 bases). Germline-derived CDR1 and CDR2 are SEHNR and FQNEAQ (reference sequence). This CDR3 has 11 amino acids. The CDR3 sequence: CASSLDPRTVF. As DNA, the CDR3 is TGTGCCAGCAGCTTAGATCCCAGGACAGTCTTT.

The gene calls are TRBV11-2 and TRBJ1-2, with a possible D match to TRBD1 (5 bases). Germline lookup yields CDR1 SGHAT and CDR2 FQNNGV. The V gene lost 1 base and the J gene lost 4 bases, with 10 bases spanning the gap. The CDR3 consists of 14 residues. The CDR3 DNA is TGTGCCAGCAGCTTAGTGGGGGATGGCTATGGCTACACCTTC. Protein product: CASSLVGDGYGYTF.

The V and J genes are TRBV5-4 and TRBJ2-6; D is possibly TRBD1 (7 bases). The germline V and J ends were trimmed by 0 bases and 2 bases, with 18 bases remaining between them. CDR3 size: 19 residues. Germline V gives CDR1 SGHNT, CDR2 YYREEE (reference sequence). CDR3 coding DNA: TGTGCCAGCAGCTTGGTAAATCCAGGGGGAGGTGCTGGGGCCAACGTCCTGACTTTC. Protein: CASSLVNPGGGAGANVLTF. Full variable domain (outside the CDR3, taken from reference TRBV5-4 and TRBJ2-6): ETGVTQSPTHLIKTRGQQVTLRCSSQSGHNTVSWYQQALGQGPQFIFQYYREEENGRGNFPPRFSGLQFPNYSSELNVNALELDDSALYLCASSLVNPGGGAGANVLTFGAGSRLTVL.

This clone occurred a few times. At the DNA level, this CDR3 is encoded by other sequences in the same sample as well. V is TRBV18 and J is TRBJ1-1, with a tentative D call TRBD1 (6 bases). The CDR3 contains 15 residues. The ends were cut back, 3 bases at V and 0 bases at J, with 11 bases in the middle. CDR1 and CDR2 from the germline V gene are KGHSH and LQKENI. CDR3 nucleotide sequence: TGTGCCAGCTCACCGTCGACAGGCCTGAACACTGAAGCTTTCTTT. Translating it yields CASSPSTGLNTEAFF. Looking up the rest from reference TRBV18 and TRBJ1-1 gives the full variable domain: NAGVMQNPRHLVRRRGQEARLRCSPMKGHSHVYWYRQLPEEGLKFMVYLQKENIIDESGMPKERFSAEFPKEGPSILRIQQVVRGDSAAYFCASSPSTGLNTEAFFGQGTRLTVV.

The rearrangement links TRBV28 to TRBJ2-7; 7 bases are a match to TRBD2. The V gene end was trimmed by 2 bases and the J gene end by 4 bases; junction bases not matched to a gene: 8. Germline-derived CDR1 and CDR2 are MDHEN and SYDVKM. The CDR3 has 15 residues. DNA for the CDR3: TGTGCCAGCAGTTTAAGCGGCGGGAGCCGATACGAGCAGTACTTC. Its protein product is CASSLSGGSRYEQYF.

As regards this clone: Other DNA sequences in this sample translate to the same CDR3. The rearrangement links TRBV5-1 to TRBJ2-7, with TRBD2 identical over 10 bases. In germline, CDR1 is SGHRS, CDR2 YFSETQ. V shed 3 bases and J 0 bases; nucleotides not matched to a gene: 0. The CDR3 loop spans 14 amino acids. Here the CDR3 DNA reads TGCGCCAGCAGCTGGACTAGCGGCTCCTACGAGCAGTACTTC. This codes for CASSWTSGSYEQYF.

The rearrangement links TRBV2 to TRBJ2-7; 7 bases match TRBD1. The CDR3 totals 13 residues. The V gene's germline CDR1 is SNHLY and CDR2 FYNNEI. With 6 bases clipped from V and 6 bases from J, the junction kept 8 bases outside the gene matches. The CDR3 DNA reads TGTGCCAGCAGGGAGACAGGGAAGGGCGAGCAGTACTTC. Translated, it gives CASRETGKGEQYF.

The chain uses TRBV7-9 and TRBJ2-2, with D perhaps matching TRBD2 (7 bases). The CDR3 is 18 residues long. Trimming removed 6 bases from V and 5 bases from J, with 25 bases in between. CDR1 is SEHNR, CDR2 FQNEAQ, per germline (reference sequence). CDR3 amino acids: CASSSPRGADRITGELFF. The CDR3 bases are TGTGCCAGCAGTTCCCCCCGGGGGGCCGACCGTATTACCGGGGAGCTGTTTTTT.

The rearrangement links TRBV2 to TRBJ1-2; TRBD1 aligns across 9 bases. Germline trimming cut 3 bases from V and 7 bases from J; bases unmatched to any gene: 9. The germline V gene encodes CDR1 SNHLY and CDR2 FYNNEI. The CDR3 length is 15 residues. CDR3: CASSEGQGIGRGYTF. The CDR3 DNA reads TGTGCCAGCAGTGAGGGACAGGGAATCGGACGTGGCTACACCTTC.

The V call is TRBV4-3, the J call TRBJ2-2; 10 nucleotides align to TRBD1. Trimming took 4 bases from V and 7 from J; bases not matched to a gene: 9. Germline V gene data show CDR1 as LGHNA and CDR2 as YSLEER. This CDR3 has 16 amino acids. CDR3 bases: TGCGCCAGCAGCCCCCGAGGGACAGGGGAGGGCGGGGAGCTGTTTTTT. Protein product: CASSPRGTGEGGELFF.

The chain employs TRBV19 and TRBJ2-7, with TRBD1 as a possible D gene (6 bases). With 1 base removed from V and 2 bases from J, the gap between germline ends came to 15 bases. CDR3 length: 16 amino acids. Germline V lookup: CDR1 LNHDA, CDR2 SQIVND (reference sequence). CDR3 DNA: TGTGCCAGTAGTATAGGAGCCGGGACACCTACCTACGAGCAGTACTTC. Translated, it gives CASSIGAGTPTYEQYF.

This clone was counted between two and nine times. The chain carries TRBV19 and TRBJ1-2; D ambiguous. Per the germline V gene, CDR1 is LNHDA and CDR2 is SQIVND (reference sequence). Trimming took 4 bases from V and 5 from J, leaving 11 bases between them. This CDR3 has 13 residues. The CDR3 loop reads CASSRTPEYGYTF. The CDR3 DNA sequence: TGTGCCAGTAGTAGGACGCCGGAATATGGCTACACCTTC.

V usage is TRBV18 and J usage is TRBJ2-7; D tentatively reads TRBD1 or TRBD2 (5 bases each). Germline CDR1 KGHSH, CDR2 LQKENI. The CDR3 runs 13 residues. V lost 5 bases and J lost 2, with 10 bases in between. CDR3 loop: CASSTRGPYEQYF. The CDR3, as DNA: TGTGCCAGCTCAACTCGGGGCCCCTACGAGCAGTACTTC.

This clone was seen only a few times. The chain joins TRBV20-1 to TRBJ1-1, with TRBD1 as a possible D gene (5 bases). Germline CDR1 is DFQATT and CDR2 is SNEGSKA (reference sequence). CDR3 length: 11 amino acids. Trimming cost V 3 bases and J 6 bases, with 8 bases left between them. CDR3 protein: CSASLRAEAFF. The CDR3 coding sequence is TGCAGTGCTAGTCTCAGGGCTGAAGCTTTCTTT.

The V call is TRBV5-4, the J call TRBJ2-2, with 7 bases fitting TRBD1. The junction had 7 bases not matched to a gene; V was cut back by 4 bases and J by 1 base. The CDR3 extends over 16 amino acids. Germline-derived CDR1 and CDR2 are SGHNT and YYREEE (reference sequence). The CDR3 DNA follows: TGTGCCAGCAGCAGCCCGGGACAGAAGAACACCGGGGAGCTGTTTTTT. As protein: CASSSPGQKNTGELFF.

The V gene is TRBV19, the J gene TRBJ2-3; D assignment may be TRBD1 or TRBD2 (5 bases each). CDR1 LNHDA and CDR2 SQIVND come from the germline V gene (reference sequence). CDR3 length: 14 amino acids. The V gene lost 6 bases and the J gene lost 6 bases, with 16 bases spanning the gap. The CDR3 nucleotides are TGTGCCAGTAGCACGGGACCCAGCTCCGATACGCAGTATTTT. Protein sequence: CASSTGPSSDTQYF.

The rearrangement uses TRBV5-1 and TRBJ1-1, with TRBD1 matching 8 bases. The junction had 10 bases not matched to a gene; V was cut back by 4 bases and J by 2 bases. This CDR3 spans 16 amino acids. Germline V gene sequence: CDR1 SGHRS, CDR2 YFSETQ. The CDR3 protein is CASSAEMGQDNTEAFF. CDR3 DNA: TGCGCCAGCAGCGCCGAAATGGGACAGGATAACACTGAAGCTTTCTTT. Supplemented by reference TRBV5-1 and TRBJ1-1, the full variable domain reads KAGVTQTPRYLIKTRGQQVTLSCSPISGHRSVSWYQQTPGQGLQFLFEYFSETQRNKGNFPGRFSGRQFSNSRSEMNVSTLELGDSALYLCASSAEMGQDNTEAFFGQGTRLTVV.

The V and J genes are TRBV5-6 and TRBJ1-1; D is perhaps TRBD1 (5 bases). This CDR3 region has 14 residues. Germline V lookup: CDR1 SGHDT, CDR2 YYEEEE. V was shortened by 7 bases and J by 1 base, with 14 bases between the two germline ends. CDR3 coding DNA: TGTGCCAGCTCACCCCCCCAGGGGAACACTGAAGCTTTCTTT. Residues: CASSPPQGNTEAFF. The variable domain in full, with the rest retrieved from reference TRBV5-6 and TRBJ1-1, is DAGVTQSPTHLIKTRGQQVTLRCSPKSGHDTVSWYQQALGQGPQFIFQYYEEEERQRGNFPDRFSGHQFPNYSSELNVNALLLGDSALYLCASSPPQGNTEAFFGQGTRLTVV.

This rearrangement joins TRBV5-1 to TRBJ2-7; possibly TRBD1 for D (6 bases). Germline V CDR1 and CDR2: SGHRS, YFSETQ. The CDR3 is made up of 15 amino acids. V lost 1 base, J lost 4 bases, and 15 bases lay in between. CDR3 loop: CASSLSAGVSYEQYF. The CDR3 DNA is TGCGCCAGCAGCTTGTCGGCAGGGGTATCGTACGAGCAGTACTTC.

Concerning this clone: The sample has other DNA sequences that encode this CDR3 too. The rearrangement uses TRBV5-1 and TRBJ2-7; no reliable D call. CDR1 SGHRS and CDR2 YFSETQ come from the germline V gene. This CDR3 region has 14 residues. Trimming took off 0 bases at V and 2 bases at J, with 9 bases between the two ends. CDR3 in amino acids: CASSLAGDTYEQYF. The CDR3 DNA reads TGCGCCAGCAGCTTGGCAGGAGACACCTACGAGCAGTACTTC.

The chain joins TRBV4-3 to TRBJ1-1; TRBD1 is a possible D gene (6 bases). The CDR3 is 17 amino acids. V was pared by 4 bases and J by 8 bases, with 26 bases between. Germline assignment: CDR1 LGHNA and CDR2 YSLEER. The CDR3 loop reads CASSREPLSTGSLEAFF. The CDR3 region has the DNA TGCGCCAGCAGCCGCGAGCCTCTTTCAACAGGGAGCCTAGAAGCTTTCTTT.

As to this clone: Within the sample, other DNA sequences also encode this same CDR3. This rearrangement joins TRBV5-1 to TRBJ1-1; D gene unclear. The CDR3 totals 15 residues. V was cut by 4 bases and J by 0 bases, with 13 bases left in between. Per the germline V gene, CDR1 is SGHRS and CDR2 is YFSETQ. The CDR3 DNA reads TGCGCCAGCAGCCCCTGGGCGGGCCTGAACACTGAAGCTTTCTTT. Translated: CASSPWAGLNTEAFF.

The rearrangement links TRBV19 to TRBJ2-7; D could derive from TRBD1 or TRBD2 (6 bases each). V lost 3 bases and J 5 bases, leaving 14 bases between the germline ends. The CDR3 has 14 residues. The germline gives CDR1 LNHDA, CDR2 SQIVND (reference sequence). Here the CDR3 DNA reads TGTGCCAGTAGTATGGGGGGCCGGGGCAACGAGCAGTACTTC. This translates into CASSMGGRGNEQYF.

The rearrangement uses TRBV5-6 and TRBJ1-4; unclear D gene. Germline V gene lookup returns CDR1 SGHDT and CDR2 YYEEEE. The CDR3 extends over 14 amino acids. Between the trimmed V and J ends, which lost 2 bases and 4 bases, there was a span of 9 bases. CDR3 protein: CASSFWWGNEKLFF. The CDR3 DNA reads as TGTGCCAGCAGCTTCTGGTGGGGTAATGAAAAACTGTTTTTT.

The rearrangement uses TRBV27 and TRBJ2-6; tentative D call: TRBD1 (5 bases). CDR3 length: 16 residues. CDR1 and CDR2 (germline): MNHEY, SMNVEV (reference sequence). Trimming stripped 5 bases from V and 2 bases from J, with 13 bases between. The CDR3 nucleotides are TGTGCCAGCAGTCCCCTACAGGATACTGGGGCCAACGTCCTGACTTTC. Encoded protein: CASSPLQDTGANVLTF.